This TCR beta chain was sequenced for a study of early T cells in non-severe SARS-CoV-2 infection. About the research overall: Sequencing used unsorted whole-blood bulk RNA, so chains lack pairing.

For this clonotype: The antigen is not known.

Each cDNA molecule carried a unique molecular identifier. TCRdb analysed the 5' RACE reads with MiXCR anew, one entry per CDR3 protein. The data hold under 50,000 distinct CDR3 sequences, with roughly 4.5% observed a single time. CDR3 length: 15 amino acids. With 4 bases removed from V and 7 bases from J, the gap between germline ends came to 22 bases. Germline-derived CDR1 and CDR2 are SQVTM and ANQGSEA. Whole-study findings and limits: Clonotype matching in VDJdb favored anti-spike CD8 responses and did not capture private and CD4 specificities.

V usage is TRBV29-1 and J usage is TRBJ1-1; D is perhaps TRBD1 (5 bases). Material for sequencing was whole blood. The TCR sequence derives from an adult who was a healthcare worker with PCR-confirmed SARS-CoV-2 infection or an uninfected control (not recorded which). DNA of the CDR3: TGCAGCGTTGCTGCCCCGAGGGGAGGGAGCAGTGAAGCTTTCTTT. This gives the protein CSVAAPRGGSSEAFF.